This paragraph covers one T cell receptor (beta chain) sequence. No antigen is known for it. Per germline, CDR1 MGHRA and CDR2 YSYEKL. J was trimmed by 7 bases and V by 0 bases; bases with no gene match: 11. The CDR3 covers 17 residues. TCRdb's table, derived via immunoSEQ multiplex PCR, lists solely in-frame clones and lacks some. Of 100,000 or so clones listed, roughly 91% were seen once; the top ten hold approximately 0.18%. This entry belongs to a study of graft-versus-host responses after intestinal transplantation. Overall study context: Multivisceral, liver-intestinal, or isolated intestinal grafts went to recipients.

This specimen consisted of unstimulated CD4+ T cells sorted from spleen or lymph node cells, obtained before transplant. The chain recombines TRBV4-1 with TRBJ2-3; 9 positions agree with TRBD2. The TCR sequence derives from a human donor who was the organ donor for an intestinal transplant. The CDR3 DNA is TGCGCCAGCAGCCAAGATCCCCAGCGGGGGGCCGTATATACGCAGTATTTT. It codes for CASSQDPQRGAVYTQYF.